The subject of this entry is one TCR beta chain. The entry originates in a study of siplizumab effects on memory and regulatory T cells. Per the germline V gene, CDR1 is DFQATT and CDR2 is SNEGSKA (reference sequence). The CDR3 loop spans 11 amino acids. Clones were sequenced by immunoSEQ multiplex PCR, and TCRdb holds only the in-frame ones, with some missing. The sample has over 95,000 clones; around 93% are singletons. This receptor was obtained from a human donor in good health. This rearrangement joins TRBV20-1 to TRBJ1-3; D gene ambiguous. Sequenced material: non-Treg CD4+ T cells sorted from blood. The CDR3 loop is CSCRTGNTIYF. The DNA of the CDR3 is TGCAGCTGCAGGACTGGAAACACCATATATTTT.